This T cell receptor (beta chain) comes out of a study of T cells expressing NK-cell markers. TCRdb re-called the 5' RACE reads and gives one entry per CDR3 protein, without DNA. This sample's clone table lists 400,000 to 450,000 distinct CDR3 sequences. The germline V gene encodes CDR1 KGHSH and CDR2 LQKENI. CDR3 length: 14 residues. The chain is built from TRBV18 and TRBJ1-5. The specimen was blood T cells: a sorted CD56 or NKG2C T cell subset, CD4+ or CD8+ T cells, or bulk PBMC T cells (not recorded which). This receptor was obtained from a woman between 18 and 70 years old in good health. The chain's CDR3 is CASSPPEKNQPQHF.